One sample yielded the 29 T cell receptor beta chains listed below, sequenced in a study of cytomegalovirus exposure and HLA in healthy donors. Method: immunoSEQ multiplex PCR; TCRdb's copy keeps in-frame clones and lacks some. Of 50,000 to 65,000 clones detected, about 95% appear once; the ten largest clones hold 7%. The sequenced sample was PBMCs. The receptors stem from a woman aged 18-35 years in good health and CMV-seropositive.

V is TRBV19 and J is TRBJ2-2; possible D gene TRBD1, 6 bases. The germline V gene encodes CDR1 LNHDA and CDR2 SQIVND (reference sequence). Trimming took off 4 bases at V and 1 base at J, with 22 bases between the two ends. The CDR3 totals 19 residues. The CDR3 coding sequence is TGTGCCAGTAGTACAGACATCCGTCGGGACAAGAAGAACACCGGGGAGCTGTTTTTT. Translation gives CASSTDIRRDKKNTGELFF.

This chain links TRBV11-2 with TRBJ2-7; D is possibly TRBD1 (6 bases). The CDR3 sequence is 14 residues long. The V gene's germline CDR1 is SGHAT and CDR2 FQNNGV. V lost 5 bases and J 4 bases, leaving 15 bases between the germline ends. The CDR3 region is CASSPIDRTYEQYF. The CDR3 nucleotides are TGTGCCAGCAGCCCGATCGACAGGACTTACGAGCAGTACTTC.

The genes are TRBV2 and TRBJ2-7; D gene unclear. Germline-derived CDR1 and CDR2 are SNHLY and FYNNEI. CDR3 length equals 13 residues. V was clipped by 6 bases and J by 0 bases, with 9 bases between them. CDR3 DNA sequence: TGTGCCAGCAGAACAGATTACTCCTACGAGCAGTACTTC. Its protein product is CASRTDYSYEQYF.

The chain joins TRBV9 to TRBJ2-1; D is unresolved. Trimming stripped 0 bases from V and 2 bases from J, with 9 bases between. The CDR3 is 15 amino acids. CDR1 and CDR2 from the germline V gene are SGDLS and YYNGEE. The CDR3 nucleotides are TGTGCCAGCAGCGTAGGGGTTCTAGCCTACAATGAGCAGTTCTTC. Encoded protein: CASSVGVLAYNEQFF.

The chain uses TRBV9 and TRBJ2-2, with 12 bases matching TRBD2. This CDR3 comprises 17 residues. CDR1 and CDR2 (germline): SGDLS, YYNGEE. Trimming at V came to 3 bases and at J to 3 bases, leaving 6 bases not matched to a gene. The DNA of the CDR3 is TGTGCCAGCAGCGCGGGACTAGCGGGTGCATACACCGGGGAGCTGTTTTTT. This translates into CASSAGLAGAYTGELFF.

V usage is TRBV2 and J usage is TRBJ1-4, with TRBD1 as a possible D gene (6 bases). This CDR3 has 14 amino acids. Germline V lookup: CDR1 SNHLY, CDR2 FYNNEI. V lost 6 bases and J 3 bases, leaving 11 bases between the germline ends. The CDR3 is CASSAQGSNEKLFF. In DNA, the CDR3 is TGTGCCAGCAGCGCACAGGGTTCTAATGAAAAACTGTTTTTT.

This clone appeared once. This chain uses TRBV10-3 with TRBJ2-3; D is unclear. The CDR3 covers 13 residues. Germline CDR1 reads ENHRY; CDR2 reads SYGVKD. V was cut by 5 bases and J by 3 bases, with 9 bases left in between. CDR3 amino acids: CAISSGATDTQYF. The CDR3 nucleotides are TGTGCCATCAGTAGTGGTGCGACAGATACGCAGTATTTT.

The chain has TRBV4-3 and TRBJ2-2, with TRBD1 matching over 10 bases. The CDR3 sequence is 16 residues long. CDR1 is LGHNA, CDR2 YSLEER, per germline. J was trimmed by 5 bases and V by 0 bases; bases with no gene match: 3. CDR3 nucleotide sequence: TGCGCCAGCAGCCAAGATAGGACAGGGGGGACCGGGGAGCTGTTTTTT. Protein product: CASSQDRTGGTGELFF.

This chain joins TRBV30 and TRBJ2-5; 11 nucleotides agree with TRBD2. The CDR3 loop spans 14 amino acids. The V gene end was trimmed by 3 bases and the J gene end by 4 bases; junction bases not matched to a gene: 4. Germline V gene lookup returns CDR1 GTSNPN and CDR2 SVGIG (reference sequence). CDR3 loop: CAWSLLAGVETQYF. DNA for the CDR3: TGTGCCTGGAGCCTACTAGCGGGAGTAGAGACCCAGTACTTC.

The chain has TRBV28 and TRBJ1-5; possible D gene TRBD1, 5 bases. This CDR3 region has 14 residues. The V end lost 7 bases, the J end lost 7 bases, and 17 bases lay between the germline ends. Germline assignment: CDR1 MDHEN and CDR2 SYDVKM. The chain's CDR3 is CASIPLAKGQPQHF. The CDR3 DNA sequence: TGTGCCAGCATCCCATTGGCCAAGGGGCAGCCCCAGCATTTT.

This clone turned up a few times. V is TRBV6-1 and J is TRBJ2-7; the match to TRBD1 covers 7 bases. The V gene's germline CDR1 is MNHNS and CDR2 SASEGT. The CDR3 is 13 amino acids. Trimming cost V 7 bases and J 1 base; bases outside gene matches: 4. In DNA form, the CDR3 reads TGTGCCAGCAAACGGGACAGATCCTACGAGCAGTACTTC. Encoded protein: CASKRDRSYEQYF.

This rearrangement joins TRBV11-3 to TRBJ2-7; weak D call: TRBD2 (6 bases). The CDR3 covers 19 residues. Trimming stripped 0 bases from V and 1 base from J, with 22 bases between. The V gene's germline CDR1 is SGHNT and CDR2 YENEEA. CDR3 loop: CASSLDRRERARSSYEQYF. Here the CDR3 DNA reads TGTGCCAGCAGCTTAGATCGGAGGGAGCGGGCCAGATCATCCTACGAGCAGTACTTC.

The rearrangement links TRBV28 to TRBJ1-4; D is undetermined. The V end was cut by 3 bases, the J end by 0 bases, with 5 bases between. The CDR3 extends over 14 amino acids. Looked up from germline, CDR1 is MDHEN and CDR2 is SYDVKM. The CDR3 region is CASSFGSTNEKLFF. In nucleotides, the CDR3 is TGTGCCAGCAGTTTTGGCTCAACTAATGAAAAACTGTTTTTT.

The rearrangement joins TRBV19 to TRBJ1-1; D is unresolved. The CDR3 has 12 residues. V lost 7 bases, J lost 1 base, and 7 bases lay in between. CDR1 is LNHDA and CDR2 is SQIVND in the germline V gene (reference sequence). The CDR3 protein is CASTAGNTEAFF. DNA for the CDR3: TGTGCCAGTACGGCAGGGAACACTGAAGCTTTCTTT.

The gene calls are TRBV4-2 and TRBJ1-5, with 8 bases fitting TRBD1. J was trimmed by 5 bases and V by 2 bases; bases with no gene match: 5. This CDR3 is 15 amino acids long. Per germline, CDR1 LGHNA and CDR2 YNFKEQ. In DNA form, the CDR3 reads TGTGCCAGCAGCCAAAAAGGGACAGGCGATCAGCCCCAGCATTTT. Protein product: CASSQKGTGDQPQHF.

This clone was detected only once. The chain carries TRBV11-1 and TRBJ2-1; 8 nucleotides align to TRBD2. CDR1 and CDR2 from the germline V gene are SGHAT and FQDESV (reference sequence). The CDR3 sequence is 16 residues long. With V trimmed by 5 bases and J by 5 bases, 11 bases remained unmatched. The CDR3 here is CASSPILAGYHNEQFF. As DNA, the CDR3 is TGTGCCAGCAGCCCTATATTAGCGGGGTACCACAATGAGCAGTTCTTC.

This chain uses TRBV13 with TRBJ1-2; maybe TRBD1 (5 bases). This CDR3 comprises 13 residues. Germline V CDR1 and CDR2: PRHDT, FYEKMQ (reference sequence). V shed 6 bases and J shed 3 bases, with 11 bases lying between them. This chain's CDR3 is CASRLTEDYGYTF. The CDR3 bases are TGTGCCAGCAGGCTGACAGAAGACTATGGCTACACCTTC. Variable domain in full (rest from reference TRBV13 and TRBJ1-2): AAGVIQSPRHLIKEKRETATLKCYPIPRHDTVYWYQQGPGQDPQFLISFYEKMQSDKGSIPDRFSAQQFSDYHSELNMSSLELGDSALYFCASRLTEDYGYTFGSGTRLTVV.

The rearrangement uses TRBV6-5 and TRBJ2-7; weak D call: TRBD1 (5 bases). This CDR3 is built from 15 residues. Germline CDR1 MNHEY, CDR2 SVGAGI. Between the trimmed V and J ends, which lost 5 bases and 0 bases, there was a span of 14 bases. The CDR3 DNA sequence: TGTGCCAGCAGTAGTTCAGGGATCCCCTCCTACGAGCAGTACTTC. This codes for CASSSSGIPSYEQYF.

V is TRBV28 and J is TRBJ1-3; D not certain. Germline V gene lookup returns CDR1 MDHEN and CDR2 SYDVKM. The CDR3 consists of 14 residues. V lost 3 bases, J lost 1 base, and 7 bases lay in between. The CDR3 protein is CASSLAESGNTIYF. CDR3 DNA sequence: TGTGCCAGCAGTTTGGCAGAATCTGGAAACACCATATATTTT. The variable domain in full, with the rest retrieved from reference TRBV28 and TRBJ1-3, is DVKVTQSSRYLVKRTGEKVFLECVQDMDHENMFWYRQDPGLGLRLIYFSYDVKMKEKGDIPEGYSVSREKKERFSLILESASTNQTSMYLCASSLAESGNTIYFGEGSWLTVV.

The V call is TRBV19, the J call TRBJ2-1, with 14 bases fitting TRBD2. Losses at the gene ends were 6 bases for V and 9 bases for J; bases not matched to a gene: 7. The length of the CDR3 is 15 residues. Germline V lookup: CDR1 LNHDA, CDR2 SQIVND (reference sequence). The CDR3 DNA reads TGTGCCAGTAGACCGGGACTAGCGGGAGAGGTTGAGCAGTTCTTC. This encodes CASRPGLAGEVEQFF.

Here the CDR3 reads CASSFGYEQYF. As DNA, the CDR3 is TGTGCCAGCAGCTTCGGGTACGAGCAGTACTTC. The genes are TRBV5-6 and TRBJ2-5; D unclear. Near its end, the DNA agrees better with TRBJ2-7, so the J call may be wrong. The length of the CDR3 is 11 residues. Germline CDR1 is SGHDT and CDR2 is YYEEEE.

The table lists this clone with a count of one. This chain joins TRBV7-9 and TRBJ2-1; 7 nucleotides line up with TRBD2. Germline CDR1 and CDR2: SEHNR and FQNEAQ (reference sequence). This CDR3 has 16 residues. The V gene end was trimmed by 5 bases and the J gene end by 5 bases; junction bases not matched to a gene: 12. CDR3 loop: CASSLGLGPKDNEQFF. In DNA, the CDR3 is TGTGCCAGCAGCCTTGGACTAGGCCCCAAGGACAATGAGCAGTTCTTC.

This sequence joins TRBV11-2 and TRBJ2-1, with TRBD2 matching over 7 bases. Losses at the gene ends were 6 bases for V and 8 bases for J; bases not matched to a gene: 13. This CDR3 is built from 15 residues. CDR1 is SGHAT and CDR2 is FQNNGV in the germline V gene. CDR3 loop: CASRSTSVPWDEQFF. The CDR3 region has the DNA TGTGCCAGCAGATCCACTAGCGTCCCCTGGGATGAGCAGTTCTTC.

CDR3: CATTGGHGYTF. CDR3 DNA sequence: TGTGCCACGACAGGGGGTCATGGCTACACCTTC. This sequence joins TRBV10-3 and TRBJ1-2, with 9 bases that match TRBD1. The CDR3 loop spans 11 amino acids. V was pared by 10 bases and J by 6 bases, with 3 bases of the junction left unmatched. Germline lookup yields CDR1 ENHRY and CDR2 SYGVKD.

The chain employs TRBV27 and TRBJ2-1; 8 nucleotides align to TRBD2. Germline trimming cut 6 bases from V and 5 bases from J; bases unmatched to any gene: 9. The CDR3 has 15 amino acids. CDR1 is MNHEY, CDR2 SMNVEV, per germline (reference sequence). The CDR3 loop is CASSPREGSNNEQFF. In DNA form, the CDR3 reads TGTGCCAGCAGCCCCCGGGAGGGGTCGAACAATGAGCAGTTCTTC.

The chain combines TRBV2 with TRBJ2-2; 13 positions agree with TRBD2. V lost 5 bases to trimming and J lost 5 bases; unmatched junction nucleotides: 5. CDR1 is SNHLY, CDR2 FYNNEI, per germline. This CDR3 region has 16 residues. The CDR3: CASSRGLAGSTGELFF. CDR3 nucleotides: TGTGCCAGCAGTCGGGGACTAGCGGGGTCAACCGGGGAGCTGTTTTTT.

The V gene is TRBV28, the J gene TRBJ2-7, with D tentatively TRBD2 (5 bases). Germline-derived CDR1 and CDR2 are MDHEN and SYDVKM. Deletions cut 11 bases from V and 0 bases from J, with 17 bases between. The CDR3 has 14 amino acids. In DNA form, the CDR3 reads TGTGCCGCTTTAAGCGGTGGGAGCTCCTACGAGCAGTACTTC. This sequence encodes CAALSGGSSYEQYF.

DNA for the CDR3: TGTGCCAGCAGCGCCTATACAGGGAGCGAGCAGTACTTC. The encoded protein is CASSAYTGSEQYF. The chain is built from TRBV9 and TRBJ2-7, with D maybe TRBD1 (6 bases). The germline V and J ends were trimmed by 3 bases and 6 bases, with 13 bases remaining between them. Germline V gene data show CDR1 as SGDLS and CDR2 as YYNGEE. This CDR3 spans 13 amino acids.

The rearrangement joins TRBV7-9 to TRBJ2-1; 9 bases match TRBD2. This CDR3 is built from 15 residues. J was trimmed by 8 bases and V by 1 base; bases with no gene match: 6. Germline lookup yields CDR1 SEHNR and CDR2 FQNEAQ (reference sequence). CDR3 bases: TGTGCCAGCAGCTTAGTCGGCGGGAGGGGGTATGAGCAGTTCTTC. This translates into CASSLVGGRGYEQFF.